This TCR beta chain emerged from a study of T-cell memory formation after mild COVID-19. TCRdb itself ran the 5' RACE reads through MiXCR, one entry per CDR3 protein. The sample lists 200,000 to 250,000 distinct CDR3 sequences; about 15% were seen once. Remarks on this clonotype: This could be a read error, since a much larger clone is one nucleotide away.

The CDR3 spans 14 residues. Trimming pared 2 bases from V and 5 bases from J, leaving 13 bases between. Germline CDR1 reads SGHDT; CDR2 reads YYEEEE. Specimen: PBMCs or a T cell subset sorted from them (not recorded which). The chain has TRBV5-6 and TRBJ2-5, with D possibly matching TRBD1 (5 bases). This clonotype was obtained from a young man who had mild COVID-19 (a few samples of this study predate the infection). Cell type and time point are not known. This CDR3 reads CASSFGHTMETQYF. The CDR3 DNA reads TGTGCCAGCAGCTTCGGACATACCATGGAGACCCAGTACTTC.